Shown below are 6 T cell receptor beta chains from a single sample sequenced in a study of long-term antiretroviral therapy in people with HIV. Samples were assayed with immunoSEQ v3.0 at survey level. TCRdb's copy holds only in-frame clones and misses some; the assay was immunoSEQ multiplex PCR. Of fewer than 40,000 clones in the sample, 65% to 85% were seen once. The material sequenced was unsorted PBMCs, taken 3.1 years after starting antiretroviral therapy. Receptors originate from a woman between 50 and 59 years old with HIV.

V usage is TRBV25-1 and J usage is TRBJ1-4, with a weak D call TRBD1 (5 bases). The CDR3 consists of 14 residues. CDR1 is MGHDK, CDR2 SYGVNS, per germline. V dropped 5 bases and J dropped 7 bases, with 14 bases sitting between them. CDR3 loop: CASSSQGGVEKLFF. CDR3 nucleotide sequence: TGTGCCAGCAGTTCGCAGGGCGGGGTTGAAAAACTGTTTTTT.

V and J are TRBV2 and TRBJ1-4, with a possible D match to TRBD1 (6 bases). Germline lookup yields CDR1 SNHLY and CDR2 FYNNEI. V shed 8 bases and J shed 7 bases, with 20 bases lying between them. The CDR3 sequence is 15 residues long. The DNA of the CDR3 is TGTGCCAGCGGAATCGACAGGTCCTTGCGTGAAAAACTGTTTTTT. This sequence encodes CASGIDRSLREKLFF.

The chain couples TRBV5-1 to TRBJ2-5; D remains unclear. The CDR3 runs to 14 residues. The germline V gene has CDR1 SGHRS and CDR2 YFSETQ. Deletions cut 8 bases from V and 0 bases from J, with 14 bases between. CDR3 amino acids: CASNPTSYQETQYF. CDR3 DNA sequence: TGCGCCAGTAACCCTACGTCGTACCAAGAGACCCAGTACTTC.

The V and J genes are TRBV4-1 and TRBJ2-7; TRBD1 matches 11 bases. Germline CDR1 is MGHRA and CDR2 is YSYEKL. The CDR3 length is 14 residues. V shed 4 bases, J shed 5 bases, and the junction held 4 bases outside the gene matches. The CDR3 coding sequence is TGCGCCAGCAGCCCAGGGACAGGGGGGGACGAGCAGTACGTC. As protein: CASSPGTGGDEQYV.

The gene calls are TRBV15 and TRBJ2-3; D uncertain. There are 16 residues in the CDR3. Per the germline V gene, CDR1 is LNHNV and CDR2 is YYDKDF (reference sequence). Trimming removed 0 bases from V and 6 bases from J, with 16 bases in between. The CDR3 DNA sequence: TGTGCCACCAGCAGAGATTTGCGCAGCGCCCCGGATACGCAGTATTTT. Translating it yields CATSRDLRSAPDTQYF.

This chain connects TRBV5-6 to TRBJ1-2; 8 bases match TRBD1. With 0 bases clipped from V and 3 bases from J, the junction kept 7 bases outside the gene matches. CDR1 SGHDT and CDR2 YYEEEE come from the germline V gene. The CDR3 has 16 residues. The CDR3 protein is CASSLVGAGGDYGYTF. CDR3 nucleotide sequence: TGTGCCAGCAGCTTGGTGGGGGCAGGGGGCGACTATGGCTACACCTTC. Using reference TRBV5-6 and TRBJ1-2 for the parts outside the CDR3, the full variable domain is DAGVTQSPTHLIKTRGQQVTLRCSPKSGHDTVSWYQQALGQGPQFIFQYYEEEERQRGNFPDRFSGHQFPNYSSELNVNALLLGDSALYLCASSLVGAGGDYGYTFGSGTRLTVV.